One sample yielded the 26 T cell receptor beta chains listed below, sequenced in a study of cytomegalovirus exposure and HLA in healthy donors (dated by TCRdb to 2016 to 2017). The library was produced with the immunoSEQ multiplex PCR assay. For the multiplex PCR, a mixture combining 60 forward primers for TCR Vbeta segments and 13 reverse primers for TCR Jbeta segments was used. Not all clones reach the TCRdb copy of this immuneACCESS table, which keeps in-frame sequences only. Checked studies attribute under half of the gap to unresolved V genes and leave the rest unexplained. The sample records 150,000 or so clones, about four fifths of which are singletons. Approximately 3% of the sample goes to the ten largest clones. The sample taken for sequencing was PBMCs. These receptors originate from a man younger than 30 in good health and CMV-seronegative.

The rearrangement uses TRBV11-2 and TRBJ2-7, with D perhaps matching TRBD1 (6 bases). The V gene lost 1 base and the J gene lost 4 bases, with 11 bases spanning the gap. The CDR3 consists of 14 residues. Germline V gene lookup returns CDR1 SGHAT and CDR2 FQNNGV. CDR3 in amino acids: CASSLGGREYEQYF. Written as DNA, the CDR3 is TGTGCCAGCAGCTTAGGGGGGCGAGAATACGAGCAGTACTTC.

This rearrangement joins TRBV18 to TRBJ2-1; D is perhaps TRBD1 (6 bases). This CDR3 is built from 12 residues. Germline V gene lookup returns CDR1 KGHSH and CDR2 LQKENI. Trimming removed 6 bases from V and 8 bases from J, with 11 bases in between. CDR3 region: CASSTGIDEQFF. CDR3 sequence (DNA): TGTGCCAGCTCCACAGGGATCGATGAGCAGTTCTTC.

This clone was counted a single time. The CDR3 sequence is CASSPNFLTGADGRGQFF. CDR3 coding DNA: TGTGCCAGCAGTCCTAATTTTCTTACCGGTGCCGATGGTAGGGGGCAGTTCTTC. The V call is TRBV6-4, the J call TRBJ2-1, with D perhaps matching TRBD1 (5 bases). In germline, CDR1 is MRHNA, CDR2 SNTAGT. There are 18 residues in the CDR3. V lost 5 bases and J lost 12, with 32 bases in between.

The V gene is TRBV11-1, the J gene TRBJ2-5; tentatively, D is TRBD2 (7 bases). This CDR3 has 13 amino acids. CDR1 and CDR2 from the germline V gene are SGHAT and FQDESV (reference sequence). Between the trimmed V and J ends, which lost 1 base and 6 bases, there was a span of 9 bases. The CDR3 DNA follows: TGTGCCAGCAGCTTAGGGCGGGGGCAGACCCAGTACTTC. Protein product: CASSLGRGQTQYF.

The V call is TRBV7-3, the J call TRBJ1-5; D not resolved. The germline V gene encodes CDR1 SGHTA and CDR2 FQGTGA. V was pared by 3 bases and J by 6 bases, with 6 bases between. CDR3 size: 12 residues. CDR3 loop: CASSFPGQPQHF. CDR3 DNA: TGTGCCAGCAGCTTCCCGGGTCAGCCCCAGCATTTT.

This clone was counted once. The V call is TRBV15, the J call TRBJ1-4; 7 bases line up with TRBD1. V gave up 4 bases and J gave up 8 bases; unmatched junction bases: 16. The CDR3 covers 17 residues. The V gene's germline CDR1 is LNHNV and CDR2 YYDKDF (reference sequence). The CDR3 nucleotides are TGTGCCACCAGCATGACACTTCCACAGGGGTTCTGGGAAAAACTGTTTTTT. Residues: CATSMTLPQGFWEKLFF.

The rearrangement joins TRBV5-1 to TRBJ1-5; D is perhaps TRBD1 (5 bases). Trimming took off 3 bases at V and 5 bases at J, with 12 bases between the two ends. Germline V CDR1 and CDR2: SGHRS, YFSETQ. The CDR3 has 14 amino acids. The CDR3 DNA sequence: TGCGCCAGCAGCTATGGACATGGGGATCAGCCCCAGCATTTT. Translated, it gives CASSYGHGDQPQHF.

V gene TRBV6-5 combines with J gene TRBJ2-3, with TRBD2 as a possible D gene (7 bases). CDR3 length: 16 residues. Germline CDR1 is MNHEY and CDR2 is SVGAGI. The V end lost 2 bases, the J end lost 2 bases, and 14 bases lay between the germline ends. CDR3 sequence: CASSYGSGGITDTQYF. In DNA form, the CDR3 reads TGTGCCAGCAGTTACGGGTCGGGGGGCATCACAGATACGCAGTATTTT.

V usage is TRBV18 and J usage is TRBJ2-1; 9 nucleotides line up with TRBD1. The trim removed 3 bases at V and 6 bases at J, leaving 6 bases unmatched. This CDR3 comprises 15 residues. Germline CDR1 reads KGHSH; CDR2 reads LQKENI. The CDR3 region is CASSPIQGAGNEQFF. The DNA for the CDR3 is TGTGCCAGCTCACCCATACAGGGGGCTGGCAATGAGCAGTTCTTC.

V usage is TRBV20-1 and J usage is TRBJ1-2; D gene uncertain. Germline loops: CDR1 DFQATT, CDR2 SNEGSKA (reference sequence). Trimming removed 7 bases from V and 3 bases from J, with 3 bases in between. The CDR3 covers 9 residues. The CDR3 nucleotides are TGCAGTGGAGACTATGGCTACACCTTC. Protein: CSGDYGYTF.

The chain combines TRBV28 with TRBJ2-1; 10 bases are shared with TRBD1. Per germline, CDR1 MDHEN and CDR2 SYDVKM. Trimming took 1 base from V and 3 from J; bases not matched to a gene: 3. The CDR3 is made up of 16 amino acids. The CDR3 region is CASSLFWDRGYNEQFF. CDR3 nucleotides: TGTGCCAGCAGTTTATTTTGGGACAGGGGCTACAATGAGCAGTTCTTC.

The gene calls are TRBV4-3 and TRBJ1-1; D is perhaps TRBD1 (5 bases). The V end lost 0 bases, the J end lost 4 bases, and 12 bases lay between the germline ends. Germline V CDR1 and CDR2: LGHNA, YSLEER. The CDR3 is 15 amino acids. The CDR3 region is CASSQDGQGSTEAFF. CDR3 bases: TGCGCCAGCAGCCAAGATGGGCAGGGCAGCACTGAAGCTTTCTTT.

The count of this clone is one. This chain connects TRBV2 to TRBJ2-4; tentatively, D is TRBD1 (6 bases). In germline, CDR1 is SNHLY, CDR2 FYNNEI. CDR3 length equals 16 residues. Trimming took off 6 bases at V and 0 bases at J, with 15 bases between the two ends. The CDR3 nucleotides read TGTGCCAGCAGGGCGGACAGCGTACTAGCCAAAAACATTCAGTACTTC. Its translation is CASRADSVLAKNIQYF.

This clone was counted between two and nine times. The J gene is TRBJ2-5, the V gene TRBV5-1; 10 nucleotides align to TRBD1. CDR3 length equals 15 residues. The V gene end was trimmed by 2 bases and the J gene end by 2 bases; junction bases not matched to a gene: 3. Germline CDR1 SGHRS, CDR2 YFSETQ. The CDR3 DNA reads as TGCGCCAGCAGCTTAGACAGGGGGCCTCAAGAGACCCAGTACTTC. Protein: CASSLDRGPQETQYF.

Comment on this clone: One junction end disagrees with the germline gene, perhaps due to a read error. The chain is built from TRBV5-4 and TRBJ2-1; tentative D call: TRBD2 (7 bases). This CDR3 has 12 residues. Germline V lookup: CDR1 SGHNT, CDR2 YYREEE (reference sequence). CDR3 nucleotides: TGTGCCAGCAGCTTGGAGGTGAGGGGGGGAATCTTC. It encodes CASSLEVRGGIF.

The rearrangement links TRBV6-6 to TRBJ2-7; TRBD2 might be the D (6 bases). Deletions cut 2 bases from V and 0 bases from J, with 11 bases between. Germline V CDR1 and CDR2: MNHNY, SVGAGI (reference sequence). The CDR3 has 15 amino acids. The CDR3 DNA reads TGTGCCAGCAGTTACCCGGGAGTCGGCTCCTACGAGCAGTACTTC. This sequence encodes CASSYPGVGSYEQYF.

The chain uses TRBV4-1 and TRBJ2-5, with D unclear. The V gene's germline CDR1 is MGHRA and CDR2 YSYEKL. The CDR3 covers 15 residues. Trimming cost V 1 base and J 1 base, with 10 bases left between them. Here the CDR3 DNA reads TGCGCCAGCAGCCAAGTACTTACTGCCCAAGAGACCCAGTACTTC. This sequence encodes CASSQVLTAQETQYF.

This rearrangement joins TRBV19 to TRBJ1-2; D might be TRBD1 (6 bases). V was shortened by 1 base and J by 2 bases, with 11 bases between the two germline ends. Germline V lookup: CDR1 LNHDA, CDR2 SQIVND (reference sequence). The CDR3 length is 15 residues. The CDR3: CASSIAGGRNYGYTF. The CDR3 region has the DNA TGTGCCAGTAGTATAGCCGGGGGGCGAAACTATGGCTACACCTTC.

The rearrangement links TRBV13 to TRBJ2-7; 7 nucleotides agree with TRBD2. Unmatched junction bases numbered 2, after V lost 1 base and J lost 5 bases. This CDR3 is built from 13 residues. CDR1 and CDR2 (germline): PRHDT, FYEKMQ (reference sequence). Here the CDR3 DNA reads TGTGCCAGCAGCTTAGCCCGGGGGGACGAGCAGTACTTC. It specifies CASSLARGDEQYF.

This chain uses TRBV6-6 with TRBJ1-1; D uncertain. The V end lost 8 bases, the J end lost 1 base, and 11 bases lay between the germline ends. The CDR3 consists of 13 residues. Looked up from germline, CDR1 is MNHNY and CDR2 is SVGAGI (reference sequence). CDR3 in amino acids: CASDPRGNTEAFF. The CDR3 DNA reads TGTGCCAGCGATCCCCGCGGGAACACTGAAGCTTTCTTT.

The chain carries TRBV19 and TRBJ2-2; TRBD1 matches 10 bases. The germline gives CDR1 LNHDA, CDR2 SQIVND (reference sequence). This CDR3 spans 19 amino acids. The V gene end was trimmed by 3 bases and the J gene end by 0 bases; junction bases not matched to a gene: 10. CDR3: CASSIYRDRGTANTGELFF. CDR3 DNA sequence: TGTGCCAGTAGTATTTACCGGGACAGGGGTACCGCGAACACCGGGGAGCTGTTTTTT. The whole variable domain, remainder taken from reference TRBV19 and TRBJ2-2, is DGGITQSPKYLFRKEGQNVTLSCEQNLNHDAMYWYRQDPGQGLRLIYYSQIVNDFQKGDIAEGYSVSREKKESFPLTVTSAQKNPTAFYLCASSIYRDRGTANTGELFFGEGSRLTVL.

The chain is built from TRBV12-5 and TRBJ2-1, with TRBD2 as a possible D gene (6 bases). V dropped 9 bases and J dropped 1 base, with 19 bases sitting between them. This CDR3 comprises 16 residues. Germline assignment: CDR1 LGHNT and CDR2 FRNRAP. The CDR3 loop is CARGTAIGGSYNEQFF. CDR3 nucleotides: TGTGCTAGGGGTACCGCCATTGGGGGGTCCTACAATGAGCAGTTCTTC.

This sequence joins TRBV5-1 and TRBJ1-2, with D uncertain. Germline CDR1 SGHRS, CDR2 YFSETQ. This CDR3 comprises 12 residues. The V end was cut by 4 bases, the J end by 3 bases, with 7 bases between. The CDR3 here is CASSPEDYGYTF. The CDR3 nucleotides are TGCGCCAGCAGCCCAGAGGACTATGGCTACACCTTC.

This clone has just a few counts. This sequence joins TRBV2 and TRBJ1-2, with 12 bases lining up with TRBD1. The CDR3 loop spans 14 amino acids. Germline V gene lookup returns CDR1 SNHLY and CDR2 FYNNEI. The trim removed 6 bases at V and 4 bases at J, leaving 3 bases unmatched. CDR3 coding DNA: TGTGCCAGCAGGGGACAGGGGGCAGTCTATGGCTACACCTTC. Translated: CASRGQGAVYGYTF.

The rearrangement links TRBV18 to TRBJ1-1, with 12 bases that match TRBD1. Germline V gives CDR1 KGHSH, CDR2 LQKENI. V gave up 6 bases and J gave up 1 base; unmatched junction bases: 18. The CDR3 runs to 20 residues. In DNA, the CDR3 is TGTGCCAGCTCCACTCCGTCACTCCGGGACAGGGGGCTTAGGAACACTGAAGCTTTCTTT. Translated, it gives CASSTPSLRDRGLRNTEAFF.

V gene TRBV28 combines with J gene TRBJ2-3; 10 bases map to TRBD2. This CDR3 region has 17 residues. Germline trimming cut 2 bases from V and 2 bases from J; bases unmatched to any gene: 7. CDR1 and CDR2 (germline): MDHEN, SYDVKM. Here the CDR3 DNA reads TGTGCCAGCAGTTTACAAGGACTAGCGGACCTCACAGATACGCAGTATTTT. Its protein is CASSLQGLADLTDTQYF.